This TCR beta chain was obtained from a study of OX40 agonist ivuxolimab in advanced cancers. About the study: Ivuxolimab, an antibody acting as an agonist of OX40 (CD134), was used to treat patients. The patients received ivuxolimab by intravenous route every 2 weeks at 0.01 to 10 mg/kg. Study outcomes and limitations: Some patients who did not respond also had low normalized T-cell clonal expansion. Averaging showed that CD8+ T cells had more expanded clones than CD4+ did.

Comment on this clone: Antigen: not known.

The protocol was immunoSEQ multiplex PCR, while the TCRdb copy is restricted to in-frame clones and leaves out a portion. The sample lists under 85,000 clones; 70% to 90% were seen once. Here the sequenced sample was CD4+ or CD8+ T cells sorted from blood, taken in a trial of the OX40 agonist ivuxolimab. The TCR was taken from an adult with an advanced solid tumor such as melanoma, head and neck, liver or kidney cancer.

The CDR3 here is CASSSEGLGDYNEQFF. In nucleotides, the CDR3 is TGTGCCAGCAGTTCAGAGGGACTAGGGGATTACAATGAGCAGTTCTTC. This sequence joins TRBV28 and TRBJ2-1; 8 nucleotides match TRBD2. Germline V gives CDR1 MDHEN, CDR2 SYDVKM. J lost 4 bases, V lost 4 bases, and 9 bases had no gene match. The CDR3 runs to 16 residues.